Below, 13 T cell receptor beta chains from the same sample are listed, as sequenced in a study of siplizumab effects on memory and regulatory T cells. Using immunoSEQ multiplex PCR, the repertoire was profiled, and TCRdb retains in-frame clones only, with some absent. The sample holds tens of thousands of clones, roughly 93% seen once. The specimen was CD8+ T cells sorted from blood. The receptors shown here come from a human donor in good health.

The chain combines TRBV9 with TRBJ2-5; TRBD1 matches at 8 bases. The CDR3 totals 15 residues. Germline V gives CDR1 SGDLS, CDR2 YYNGEE. Germline trimming cut 3 bases from V and 5 bases from J; bases unmatched to any gene: 9. DNA of the CDR3: TGTGCCAGCAGCGCCCCGACAGGGGTGGGGGAGACCCAGTACTTC. Encoded protein: CASSAPTGVGETQYF.

The J gene is TRBJ2-3, the V gene TRBV10-1; 9 nucleotides agree with TRBD1. V trimming: 6 bases; J trimming: 1 base; junction bases outside the gene matches: 2. This CDR3 is built from 14 residues. The germline V gene encodes CDR1 WNHNN and CDR2 SYGVQD (reference sequence). The chain's CDR3 is CASSRDRGTDTQYF. CDR3 DNA sequence: TGCGCCAGCAGCCGGGACAGGGGCACAGATACGCAGTATTTT.

This clone has just a few counts. The rearrangement uses TRBV2 and TRBJ1-6; TRBD1 might be the D (6 bases). Germline-derived CDR1 and CDR2 are SNHLY and FYNNEI. V was cut by 1 base and J by 10 bases, with 14 bases left in between. CDR3 length: 15 amino acids. DNA for the CDR3: TGTGCCAGCAGTGAAGGGACAGACTGGAAGTCACCCCTCCACTTT. Protein: CASSEGTDWKSPLHF.

This clone was seen a few times. This same CDR3 is encoded by further DNA sequences in the sample. The chain carries TRBV5-1 and TRBJ2-7; D gene uncertain. Germline V CDR1 and CDR2: SGHRS, YFSETQ. The CDR3 has 11 residues. V lost 0 bases and J lost 4, with 2 bases in between. The CDR3 sequence: CASSLGYEQYF. CDR3 DNA: TGCGCCAGCAGCTTGGGGTACGAGCAGTACTTC.

This clone was seen a single time. This chain joins TRBV9 and TRBJ1-2; D is perhaps TRBD1 (5 bases). Looked up from germline, CDR1 is SGDLS and CDR2 is YYNGEE. This CDR3 comprises 13 residues. Trimming took 3 bases from V and 6 from J, leaving 12 bases between them. The CDR3 reads CASSETGGDGYTF. CDR3 nucleotide sequence: TGTGCCAGCAGCGAGACTGGGGGGGATGGCTACACCTTC.

CDR3 nucleotides: TGTGCCAGCAGAACTAACAGTGAAAAACTGTTTTTT. It is translated as CASRTNSEKLFF. The gene calls are TRBV27 and TRBJ1-4; D is undetermined. Germline V gene lookup returns CDR1 MNHEY and CDR2 SMNVEV (reference sequence). V was clipped by 6 bases and J by 7 bases, with 9 bases between them. The CDR3 is 12 residues long.

The chain carries TRBV19 and TRBJ2-3; D is unclear. V was clipped by 3 bases and J by 6 bases, with 7 bases between them. The CDR3 runs to 12 residues. Germline V gene data show CDR1 as LNHDA and CDR2 as SQIVND (reference sequence). CDR3 nucleotides: TGTGCCAGTAGTATTGCAGCGGATACGCAGTATTTT. This encodes CASSIAADTQYF. Drawing the rest from reference TRBV19 and TRBJ2-3, the complete variable domain is DGGITQSPKYLFRKEGQNVTLSCEQNLNHDAMYWYRQDPGQGLRLIYYSQIVNDFQKGDIAEGYSVSREKKESFPLTVTSAQKNPTAFYLCASSIAADTQYFGPGTRLTVL.

The chain is built from TRBV7-6 and TRBJ2-2; 7 nucleotides align to TRBD2. CDR3 size: 17 residues. V gave up 2 bases and J gave up 0 bases; unmatched junction bases: 6. From germline, CDR1 is SGHVS and CDR2 FNYEAQ. The CDR3 DNA is TGTGCCAGCAGCTTAACGACCGGGACTACGAACACCGGGGAGCTGTTTTTT. Translated, it gives CASSLTTGTTNTGELFF.

V gene TRBV27 combines with J gene TRBJ2-7, with TRBD2 matching 7 bases. This CDR3 region has 14 residues. The germline gives CDR1 MNHEY, CDR2 SMNVEV (reference sequence). The trim removed 8 bases at V and 0 bases at J, leaving 7 bases unmatched. CDR3 sequence reads: CASQLARGSYEQYF. The CDR3 DNA is TGTGCCAGCCAACTAGCGAGGGGCTCCTACGAGCAGTACTTC.

This clone occurred once. J is TRBJ2-1 and V is TRBV7-2, with a possible D match to TRBD2 (6 bases). Germline V lookup: CDR1 SGHTA, CDR2 FQGNSA. Trimming removed 1 base at V and 4 bases at J, with 11 bases between. This CDR3 region has 15 residues. In DNA, the CDR3 is TGTGCCAGCAGCTTAGTTGCTAGCGAATACAATGAGCAGTTCTTC. Protein sequence: CASSLVASEYNEQFF.

The V call is TRBV7-8, the J call TRBJ1-5; weak D call: TRBD1 (6 bases). Germline V gene lookup returns CDR1 SGHVS and CDR2 FQNEAQ. Trimming took 6 bases from V and 5 from J, leaving 20 bases between them. There are 16 residues in the CDR3. This CDR3 is CASSLFGQTDYQPQHF. DNA for the CDR3: TGTGCCAGCAGTCTATTCGGACAGACGGACTATCAGCCCCAGCATTTT.

The J gene is TRBJ1-6, the V gene TRBV7-2; 8 bases are shared with TRBD1. J lost 10 bases, V lost 4 bases, and 6 bases had no gene match. CDR1 and CDR2 from the germline V gene are SGHTA and FQGNSA. The CDR3 is made up of 14 amino acids. The CDR3 spells CASSSGQGKSPLHF. CDR3 sequence (DNA): TGTGCCAGCAGCTCCGGACAGGGTAAATCACCCCTCCACTTT.

This sequence joins TRBV2 and TRBJ1-6; D call uncertain. Per the germline V gene, CDR1 is SNHLY and CDR2 is FYNNEI. This CDR3 spans 16 amino acids. Trimming took 2 bases from V and 5 from J, leaving 13 bases between them. As DNA, the CDR3 is TGTGCCAGCAGTGAAAGGACGGGGATTAATAATTCACCCCTCCACTTT. This translates into CASSERTGINNSPLHF.